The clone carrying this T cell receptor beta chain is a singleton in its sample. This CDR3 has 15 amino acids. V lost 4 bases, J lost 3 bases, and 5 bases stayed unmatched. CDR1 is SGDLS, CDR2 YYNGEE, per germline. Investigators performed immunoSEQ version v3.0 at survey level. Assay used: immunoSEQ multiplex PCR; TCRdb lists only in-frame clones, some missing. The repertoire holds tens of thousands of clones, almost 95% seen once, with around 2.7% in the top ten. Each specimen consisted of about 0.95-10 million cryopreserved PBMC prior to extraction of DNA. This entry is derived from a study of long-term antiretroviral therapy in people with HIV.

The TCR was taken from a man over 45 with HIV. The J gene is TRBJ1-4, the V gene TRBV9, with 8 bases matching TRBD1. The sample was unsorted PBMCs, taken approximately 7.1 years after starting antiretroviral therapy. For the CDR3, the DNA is TGTGCCAGCAGCCCGACAGGGGAGCCTAATGAAAAACTGTTTTTT. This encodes CASSPTGEPNEKLFF. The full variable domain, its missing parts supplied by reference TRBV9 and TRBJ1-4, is DSGVTQTPKHLITATGQRVTLRCSPRSGDLSVYWYQQSLDQGLQFLIQYYNGEERAKGNILERFSAQQFPDLHSELNLSSLELGDSALYFCASSPTGEPNEKLFFGSGTQLSVL.